These 27 T cell receptor beta chains originate from one sample sequenced in a study of blood T cell repertoires in COVID-19. Clones were read by immunoSEQ multiplex PCR, and TCRdb kept only the in-frame ones, dropping some. This sample yields hundreds of thousands of clones, of which 80% to 90% are seen a single time; about 1.1% belongs to the top ten. The sequenced material came from PBMCs or T cells enriched from blood (not recorded which). The receptors were sampled from a man under 40 who had recovered from COVID-19.

The chain carries TRBV6-5 and TRBJ2-2, with TRBD2 matching 11 bases. The CDR3 consists of 15 residues. The germline gives CDR1 MNHEY, CDR2 SVGAGI. Germline trimming cut 4 bases from V and 4 bases from J; bases unmatched to any gene: 2. CDR3: CASSFLAGGTGELFF. The DNA of the CDR3 is TGTGCCAGCAGTTTCCTAGCGGGGGGCACCGGGGAGCTGTTTTTT.

The chain carries TRBV7-5 and TRBJ2-7; the DNA was not used to check the table's D call, TRBD1. TRBV7-5 is listed as a pseudogene. The CDR3 has 12 amino acids. The CDR3 loop is CVSRQGSYEQYF. In DNA, the CDR3 is TGTGTCAGTAGACAGGGATCCTACGAGCAGTACTTC.

The chain is built from TRBV28 and TRBJ2-7, with 8 bases fitting TRBD2. After removal of 2 bases from V and 5 bases from J, the junction contained 5 bases not matched to a gene. This CDR3 has 14 amino acids. In germline, CDR1 is MDHEN, CDR2 SYDVKM. Here the CDR3 reads CASSLLAGGHEQYF. Here the CDR3 DNA reads TGTGCCAGCAGTTTACTGGCGGGAGGCCACGAGCAGTACTTC.

The rearrangement links TRBV7-8 to TRBJ2-2, with 8 bases fitting TRBD1. V was clipped by 1 base and J by 6 bases; unmatched bases: 7. CDR3 length equals 16 residues. Germline loops: CDR1 SGHVS, CDR2 FQNEAQ. The CDR3 protein is CASSLVGQELAGELFF. The CDR3, as DNA: TGTGCCAGCAGCTTAGTGGGACAGGAACTTGCCGGGGAGCTGTTTTTT.

The chain employs TRBV6-5 and TRBJ2-3; 7 bases are a match to TRBD2. There are 14 residues in the CDR3. Trimming cost V 6 bases and J 0 bases; bases outside gene matches: 3. Germline V gene data show CDR1 as MNHEY and CDR2 as SVGAGI. Here the CDR3 reads CASSWDYSTDTQYF. Here the CDR3 DNA reads TGTGCCAGCAGCTGGGACTACAGCACAGATACGCAGTATTTT.

This rearrangement joins TRBV4-1 to TRBJ2-7; a weak D match, TRBD1 (5 bases). V lost 0 bases and J lost 6, with 12 bases in between. CDR3 length equals 14 residues. The germline V gene has CDR1 MGHRA and CDR2 YSYEKL. CDR3 coding DNA: TGCGCCAGCAGCCAAGAACCCAGGGCCCGCGAGCAGTACTTC. As protein: CASSQEPRAREQYF.

The V call is TRBV7-9, the J call TRBJ1-1; D is uncertain. Germline CDR1 is SEHNR and CDR2 is FQNEAQ (reference sequence). The CDR3 runs 14 residues. The V end lost 1 base, the J end lost 6 bases, and 12 bases lay between the germline ends. The DNA of the CDR3 is TGTGCCAGCAGCTTAGACTTCCGGGTCGCTGAAGCTTTCTTT. It yields the protein CASSLDFRVAEAFF.

This clone was picked up one time. V is TRBV27 and J is TRBJ1-6; 10 bases line up with TRBD1. This CDR3 has 16 amino acids. The trim removed 6 bases at V and 8 bases at J, leaving 10 bases unmatched. Germline values: CDR1 MNHEY, CDR2 SMNVEV (reference sequence). CDR3: CASSLLGDRGYSPLHF. In DNA, the CDR3 is TGTGCCAGCAGCCTGCTTGGGGACAGGGGTTATTCACCCCTCCACTTT.

V is TRBV11-2 and J is TRBJ1-2; 9 bases are a match to TRBD1. Per the germline V gene, CDR1 is SGHAT and CDR2 is FQNNGV. The CDR3 spans 15 residues. V shed 4 bases, J shed 5 bases, and the junction held 8 bases outside the gene matches. CDR3 in DNA: TGTGCCAGCAGCTCCCCGGGACAGGGCAGATATGGCTACACCTTC. It encodes CASSSPGQGRYGYTF.

The chain uses TRBV18 and TRBJ1-1, with TRBD1 matching over 7 bases. V lost 5 bases to trimming and J lost 4 bases; unmatched junction nucleotides: 1. This CDR3 spans 12 amino acids. CDR1 is KGHSH and CDR2 is LQKENI in the germline V gene. CDR3 in DNA: TGTGCCAGCTCATCAGGGGGCACTGAAGCTTTCTTT. It codes for CASSSGGTEAFF.

The chain uses TRBV19 and TRBJ2-5, with 7 bases lining up with TRBD1. The CDR3 extends over 16 amino acids. Germline CDR1 reads LNHDA; CDR2 reads SQIVND (reference sequence). J was trimmed by 3 bases and V by 4 bases; bases with no gene match: 11. CDR3 sequence: CASSTRTGDLKETQYF. CDR3 sequence (DNA): TGTGCCAGTAGTACGCGAACAGGGGACCTAAAAGAGACCCAGTACTTC.

As regards this clone: This sample also contains other DNA sequences that code for the same CDR3. V is TRBV7-2 and J is TRBJ2-3, with TRBD1 as a possible D gene (6 bases). CDR1 SGHTA and CDR2 FQGNSA come from the germline V gene. The CDR3 totals 13 residues. V was trimmed by 1 base and J by 5 bases, leaving 7 bases between them. The CDR3, as DNA: TGTGCCAGCAGCTTAGTAGGGGGAGATACGCAGTATTTT. Translating gives CASSLVGGDTQYF.

The chain employs TRBV28 and TRBJ1-6, with D tentatively TRBD1 (5 bases). From germline, CDR1 is MDHEN and CDR2 SYDVKM. V was shortened by 6 bases and J by 1 base, with 16 bases between the two germline ends. This CDR3 has 17 residues. CDR3 sequence: CASSPGQIRSYNSPLHF. CDR3 DNA: TGTGCCAGCAGCCCCGGACAAATTCGGTCCTATAATTCACCCCTCCACTTT.

The CDR3 DNA reads TGTGCCATCAGTGAGTCGATGGGGGGAGATACGCAGTATTTT. It translates to CAISESMGGDTQYF. This chain links TRBV10-3 with TRBJ2-3; D perhaps matches TRBD2 (6 bases). This CDR3 spans 14 amino acids. Germline CDR1 and CDR2: ENHRY and SYGVKD. Trimming took 0 bases from V and 5 from J, leaving 9 bases between them.

This chain connects TRBV7-2 to TRBJ1-6, with D possibly matching TRBD1 (6 bases). The CDR3 loop spans 14 amino acids. Per the germline V gene, CDR1 is SGHTA and CDR2 is FQGNSA. The V and J ends lost 5 bases and 8 bases respectively, with 13 bases between them. CDR3 sequence reads: CASSIGGRDSPLHF. The CDR3 DNA is TGTGCCAGCAGCATAGGGGGGCGCGATTCACCCCTCCACTTT.

The chain uses TRBV10-3 and TRBJ1-5; TRBD1 aligns across 12 bases. V lost 1 base and J lost 5; bases outside the gene matches: 3. The length of the CDR3 is 16 residues. Germline V CDR1 and CDR2: ENHRY, SYGVKD. The CDR3 loop is CAISEFGTGGDQPQHF. The CDR3 coding sequence is TGTGCCATCAGTGAGTTTGGGACAGGGGGCGATCAGCCCCAGCATTTT.

This chain joins TRBV19 and TRBJ1-1; D remains ambiguous. Trimming removed 5 bases from V and 1 base from J, with 5 bases in between. This CDR3 has 12 residues. CDR1 LNHDA and CDR2 SQIVND come from the germline V gene (reference sequence). CDR3 bases: TGTGCCAGTAGTCCGAGGAACACTGAAGCTTTCTTT. This sequence encodes CASSPRNTEAFF.

This rearrangement joins TRBV28 to TRBJ2-2; maybe TRBD2 (7 bases). The V end lost 7 bases, the J end lost 5 bases, and 23 bases lay between the germline ends. Germline CDR1 MDHEN, CDR2 SYDVKM. There are 17 residues in the CDR3. The CDR3 loop is CASMTGGESESTGELFF. The CDR3, as DNA: TGTGCCAGCATGACGGGGGGCGAAAGCGAAAGTACCGGGGAGCTGTTTTTT.

The rearrangement links TRBV13 to TRBJ2-7; D call uncertain. The germline V gene encodes CDR1 PRHDT and CDR2 FYEKMQ (reference sequence). V was clipped by 4 bases and J by 6 bases, with 13 bases between them. The CDR3 has 13 amino acids. CDR3 sequence (DNA): TGTGCCAGCAGCTCCGACAAGCCGGCCGAGCAGTACTTC. Translated: CASSSDKPAEQYF.

J is TRBJ2-5 and V is TRBV3-1 (or the pseudogene TRBV3-2); TRBD2 matches 7 bases. The CDR3 length is 15 residues. Germline CDR1 reads LGHDT; CDR2 reads YNNKEL (reference sequence). V was pared by 1 base and J by 5 bases, with 7 bases of the junction left unmatched. CDR3 sequence: CASSQVGLSKETQYF. As DNA, the CDR3 is TGTGCCAGCAGCCAAGTGGGACTATCTAAGGAGACCCAGTACTTC.

This chain joins TRBV28 and TRBJ2-7; 8 bases are shared with TRBD2. The CDR3 length is 15 residues. Germline CDR1 and CDR2: MDHEN and SYDVKM. J lost 4 bases, V lost 5 bases, and 10 bases had no gene match. CDR3 sequence: CASSPVGGGGYEQYF. CDR3 DNA: TGTGCCAGCAGTCCCGTCGGGGGGGGCGGTTACGAGCAGTACTTC.

The chain joins TRBV29-1 to TRBJ2-7; 8 positions agree with TRBD1. The CDR3 extends over 13 amino acids. J gave up 2 bases and V 7 bases, and 7 bases lay outside the gene matches. Germline lookup yields CDR1 SQVTM and CDR2 ANQGSEA. The CDR3 loop is CSAEVQGAYEQYF. As DNA, the CDR3 is TGCAGCGCTGAGGTACAGGGGGCCTACGAGCAGTACTTC.

The chain links TRBV6-5 to TRBJ2-1; 8 positions agree with TRBD2. The V gene end was trimmed by 7 bases and the J gene end by 9 bases; junction bases not matched to a gene: 11. From germline, CDR1 is MNHEY and CDR2 SVGAGI. This CDR3 has 14 residues. CDR3 DNA sequence: TGTGCCAGCACGGTGGCTAGCGGGTTCACTGAGCAGTTCTTC. Its translation: CASTVASGFTEQFF.

This sequence joins TRBV7-8 and TRBJ1-1; 9 bases map to TRBD1. The CDR3 covers 14 residues. Trimming at V came to 4 bases and at J to 5 bases, leaving 5 bases not matched to a gene. Germline CDR1 is SGHVS and CDR2 is FQNEAQ. In DNA form, the CDR3 reads TGTGCCAGCAGCTATGACAGGGGGGGGACTGAAGCTTTCTTT. It translates to CASSYDRGGTEAFF.

The sample holds one count of this clone. The chain joins TRBV7-3 to TRBJ1-1; D is undetermined. Germline V lookup: CDR1 SGHTA, CDR2 FQGTGA. Trimming pared 2 bases from V and 0 bases from J, leaving 13 bases between. There are 16 residues in the CDR3. CDR3 region: CASSLRGENMNTEAFF. The CDR3 bases are TGTGCCAGCAGCTTACGCGGGGAAAACATGAACACTGAAGCTTTCTTT.

The chain links TRBV5-4 to TRBJ2-1, with 7 bases matching TRBD2. The CDR3 length is 15 residues. V trimming: 0 bases; J trimming: 2 bases; junction bases outside the gene matches: 2. Germline CDR1 reads SGHNT; CDR2 reads YYREEE (reference sequence). The CDR3 loop reads CASSLGGSAYNEQFF. The CDR3 nucleotides read TGTGCCAGCAGCTTGGGCGGGAGTGCCTACAATGAGCAGTTCTTC. The complete variable domain, with remaining parts taken from reference TRBV5-4 and TRBJ2-1, reads ETGVTQSPTHLIKTRGQQVTLRCSSQSGHNTVSWYQQALGQGPQFIFQYYREEENGRGNFPPRFSGLQFPNYSSELNVNALELDDSALYLCASSLGGSAYNEQFFGPGTRLTVL.

The chain carries TRBV18 and TRBJ2-3; weak D call: TRBD1 (6 bases). CDR1 is KGHSH, CDR2 LQKENI, per germline. The germline V and J ends were trimmed by 6 bases and 0 bases, with 16 bases remaining between them. CDR3 length equals 16 residues. The CDR3 nucleotides are TGTGCCAGCTCGGACCCCGGGACACCCAGCACAGATACGCAGTATTTT. Protein sequence: CASSDPGTPSTDTQYF.